This paragraph reports one T cell receptor (beta chain). Its antigen target is currently unknown. The record has no base qualities; no much larger clone is one base away. Each donor gave one peripheral blood draw, roughly 110 mL on average, collected into heparinised tubes. A BD FACSAria II and a panel including CD45RO, CCR7, CD25, CD127, CD95 and CD27 were used to sort naive, central memory, regulatory and stem cell-like memory CD4+ T cells. Purity was above 95% for every sorted population. Right away, PBMCs were isolated by Lymphoprep density gradient centrifugation and were stained directly, with no culture step. Samples were stained and sorted in pairs, with one healthy donor and one patient per experiment, so that batch effects were minimized. These data are taken from a study of beta chain features in type 1 diabetes (dated by TCRdb to 2016 to 2019). With respect to the entire study: Patients and healthy donors did not differ in mean age, gender distribution, total cell number or subset yield. Whereas all 30 or so donors provided naive and central memory subsets, regulatory and stem cell-like memory subsets were isolated from just 8 patients and roughly 8 healthy donors. The study compared TCRB repertoires of sorted circulating CD4+ T cell subsets between recently diagnosed type 1 diabetes patients and matched healthy donors. A total of 107,917,701 sorted cells were examined across all samples, and RNA yield correlated strongly with the number of cells per subset.

The investigation overall reported the following: Because cDNA was sequenced instead of genomic DNA, activated cells with high expression could be over-represented, although the groups did not differ in activation or CD3 levels. Type 1 diabetes patients showed a moderate but significant shortening of TCRB CDR3 length in all four CD4+ subsets. PCR may preferentially amplify shorter templates, but because patient and control samples were amplified and corrected together, any resulting skew would affect both groups equally. Because small numbers of individuals were included in the HLA sub-analyses, any influence of HLA type on TCRB rearrangement was left unresolved. Naive, central memory and regulatory TCRB repertoires appeared more similar among patients than among healthy donors. Fewer insertions and more nucleotide deletions at VDJ recombination sites were observed in patients with type 1 diabetes, implying thymic rearrangement abnormalities.

The entire amount of isolated RNA was reverse transcribed using the High Capacity cDNA Reverse Transcription Kit, so the sequenced TCRB transcripts were expressed ones. Deep immunoSEQ sequencing was applied to naive, central memory and regulatory T cell samples, giving an average of approximately 3.8 million total reads per sample. After sorted cells were lysed in RLT buffer, RNA was extracted with DNase-treated RNeasy Micro or Mini kits, with the choice depending on cell number. Each cell subset was processed separately to prevent cross-contamination, with patient and healthy donor samples processed together. TCRB sequences were amplified from cDNA with the immunoSEQ multiplex PCR, producing 87-bp fragments spanning the CDR3 region. Amplicons were sequenced on the Illumina HiSeq platform. As for how the authors treated the data: Synthetic template baselines were used to correct PCR bias computationally, reads within Hamming distance 2 were collapsed together, and singletons that could not be merged were discarded. By aligning reads against IMGT, V, D and J genes, CDR3 length, and insertions or deletions at six rearrangement sites were assigned. Clonotype counts were normalized to sorted cell number within each subset before computing true diversity and Gini coefficients with the tcR R package. The overlap coefficient, calculated on TCRB nucleotide sequences, was used to quantify repertoire sharing. Out-of-frame TCRB sequences from naive cells were analyzed to stand in for the pre-selection repertoire. The clones in this table, taken by TCRdb from immuneACCESS, are in-frame only. Not every clone is retained; where verified, under half of the shortfall comes from an unresolved V gene, and the cause of the rest is unknown. That table supplies the V and J calls and clone size; D and trimming were determined from the DNA. The sample contains fewer than 550,000 clones, roughly an eighth of them found a single time. Of the sample, 0.045% to 0.05% is held by the ten largest clones.

In the germline V gene (reference sequence), CDR1 corresponds to GTSNPN and CDR2 to SVGIG. The CDR3 starts with the cysteine, ends with the phenylalanine, and has 15 residues. The retained sequence is limited to the CDR3, 45 bases, with the frame set at the first base. V and J are trimmed by 7 bases and 6 bases, and the gene matches miss 16 bases of the junction. The chain was built from TRBV30 and TRBJ2-3; 7 nucleotides in the junction match TRBD1. The sequence was collected from a young woman in good health. What was sequenced was naive CD4+ T cells from blood. The cell subset or site label, read with the paper, signifies: true naive CD4+ T cells. Here is the DNA: TGTGCCTCCACAGAGAGGGGGCCCCCGAGGGATACGCAGTATTTT. Its protein reads: CASTERGPPRDTQYF. Extended through the reference TRBV30 and TRBJ2-3 proteins, this CDR3 yields the full variable domain: SQTIHQWPATLVQPVGSPLSLECTVEGTSNPNLYWYRQAAGRGLQLLFYSVGIGQISSEVPQNLSASRPQDRQFILSSKKLLLSDSGFYLCASTERGPPRDTQYFGPGTRLTVL.